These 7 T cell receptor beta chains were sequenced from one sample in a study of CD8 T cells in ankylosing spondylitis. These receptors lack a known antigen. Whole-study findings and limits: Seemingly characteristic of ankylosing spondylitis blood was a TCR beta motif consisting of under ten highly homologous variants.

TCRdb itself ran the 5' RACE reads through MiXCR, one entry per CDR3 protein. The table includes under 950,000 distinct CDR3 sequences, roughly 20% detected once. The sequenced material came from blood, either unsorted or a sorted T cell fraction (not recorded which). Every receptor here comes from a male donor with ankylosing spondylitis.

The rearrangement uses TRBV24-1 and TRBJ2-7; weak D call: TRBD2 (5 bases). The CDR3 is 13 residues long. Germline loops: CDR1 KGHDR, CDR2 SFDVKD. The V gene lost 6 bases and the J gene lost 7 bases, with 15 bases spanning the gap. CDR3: CATSPRGSGEQYF. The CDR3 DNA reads TGTGCCACCAGTCCGCGAGGCTCGGGGGAGCAGTACTTC.

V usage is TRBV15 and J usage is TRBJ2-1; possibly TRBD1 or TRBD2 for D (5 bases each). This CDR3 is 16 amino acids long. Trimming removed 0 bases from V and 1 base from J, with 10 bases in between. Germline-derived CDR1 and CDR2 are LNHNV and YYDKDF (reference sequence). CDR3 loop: CATSRDMGVSYNEQFF. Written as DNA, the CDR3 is TGTGCCACCAGCAGAGATATGGGGGTTTCCTACAATGAGCAGTTCTTC.

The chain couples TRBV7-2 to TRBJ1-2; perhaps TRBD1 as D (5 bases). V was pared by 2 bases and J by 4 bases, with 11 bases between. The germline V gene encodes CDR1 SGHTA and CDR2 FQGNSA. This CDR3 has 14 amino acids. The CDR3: CASSLQGRAYGYTF. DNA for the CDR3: TGTGCCAGCAGCTTACAGGGTCGGGCCTATGGCTACACCTTC. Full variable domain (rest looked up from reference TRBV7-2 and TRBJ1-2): GAGVSQSPSNKVTEKGKDVELRCDPISGHTALYWYRQSLGQGLEFLIYFQGNSAPDKSGLPSDRFSAERTGGSVSTLTIQRTQQEDSAVYLCASSLQGRAYGYTFGSGTRLTVV.

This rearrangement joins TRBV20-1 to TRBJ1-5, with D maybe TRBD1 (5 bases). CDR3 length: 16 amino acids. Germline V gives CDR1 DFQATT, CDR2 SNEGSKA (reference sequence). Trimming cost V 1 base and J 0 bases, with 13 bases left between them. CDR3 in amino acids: CSARGGEVISNQPQHF. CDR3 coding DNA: TGCAGTGCTAGAGGGGGGGAGGTAATTAGCAATCAGCCCCAGCATTTT.

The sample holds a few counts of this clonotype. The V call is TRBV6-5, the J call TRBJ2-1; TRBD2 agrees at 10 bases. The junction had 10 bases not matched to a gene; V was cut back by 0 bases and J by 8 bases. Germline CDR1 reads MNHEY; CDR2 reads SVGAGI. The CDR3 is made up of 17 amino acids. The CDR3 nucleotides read TGTGCCAGCAGTTACTCGATTGAGAGCGGGGGGGCTGATGAGCAGTTCTTC. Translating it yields CASSYSIESGGADEQFF.

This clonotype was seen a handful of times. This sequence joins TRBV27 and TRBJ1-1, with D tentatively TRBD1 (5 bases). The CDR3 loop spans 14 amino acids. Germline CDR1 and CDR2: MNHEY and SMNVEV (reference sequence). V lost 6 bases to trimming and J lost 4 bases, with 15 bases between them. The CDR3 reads CASSLRAGGTEAFF. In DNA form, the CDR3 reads TGTGCCAGCAGCTTGCGGGCCGGGGGCACTGAAGCTTTCTTT.

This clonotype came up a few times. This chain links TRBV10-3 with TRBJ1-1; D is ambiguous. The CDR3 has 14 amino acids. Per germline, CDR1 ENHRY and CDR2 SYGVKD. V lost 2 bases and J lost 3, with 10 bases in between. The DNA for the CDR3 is TGTGCCATCAGTGAGGGAGACGAGCACACTGAAGCTTTCTTT. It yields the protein CAISEGDEHTEAFF.